This TCR beta chain was documented in a study of T cells after yellow fever vaccination. This clonotype was recorded a few times. Trimming took 7 bases from V and 5 from J; bases not matched to a gene: 17. Looked up from germline, CDR1 is DFQATT and CDR2 is SNEGSKA (reference sequence). This CDR3 has 16 residues. TCRdb redid the calling of the 5' RACE reads with MiXCR, one entry per CDR3 protein. The repertoire holds around 550,000 distinct CDR3 sequences, about 19% seen once, with roughly an eighth in the top ten. The chain links TRBV20-1 to TRBJ2-5; 9 positions match TRBD1. The sequence was collected from a man aged 30-40 years who received the YFV17D yellow fever vaccine. Sequences were derived from PBMCs, sampled 15 days after the yellow fever booster vaccination. This chain's CDR3 is CSVRDRVSRVAETQYF. CDR3 nucleotides: TGCAGTGTCCGGGACAGGGTCTCCCGGGTTGCCGAGACCCAGTACTTC.